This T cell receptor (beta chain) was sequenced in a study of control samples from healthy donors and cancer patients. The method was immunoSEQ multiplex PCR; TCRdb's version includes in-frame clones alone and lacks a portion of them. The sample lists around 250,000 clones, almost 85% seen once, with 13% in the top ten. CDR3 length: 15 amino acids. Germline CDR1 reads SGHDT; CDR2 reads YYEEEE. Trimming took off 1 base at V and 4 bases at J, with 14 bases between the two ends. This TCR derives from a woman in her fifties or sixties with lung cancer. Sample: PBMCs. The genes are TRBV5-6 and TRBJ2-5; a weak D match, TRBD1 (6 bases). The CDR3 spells CASSLLDSLRETQYF. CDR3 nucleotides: TGTGCCAGCAGCTTGTTGGACAGCCTCCGAGAGACCCAGTACTTC.